This T cell receptor (beta chain) was sequenced in a study of blood T cells in healthy people across ages. Primers used in a second PCR of about 7 to 12 cycles were a sample-barcoded 5' primer and a J-beta primer mix. Via MiXCR, TCRdb re-called the 5' RACE reads, giving one row per CDR3 protein. The table has hundreds of thousands of distinct CDR3 sequences, around half seen once; the top ten hold roughly 30%. Specimen: blood. The TCR comes from a woman in her fifties or sixties in good health.

CDR3 nucleotide sequence: TGTGCCAGCAGTTTCTCCGACAGAGTACAAGAGACCCAGTACTTC. Translation gives CASSFSDRVQETQYF. J is TRBJ2-5 and V is TRBV12-3 or TRBV12-4, with D possibly matching TRBD1 (5 bases). The CDR3 is 15 amino acids. V lost 3 bases and J lost 2, with 13 bases in between.